These 12 T cell receptor beta chains were all obtained from the same sample, sequenced in a study of Tregs in tolerant kidney transplant recipients. Generated by immunoSEQ multiplex PCR, the TCRdb table keeps only in-frame clones and is missing some. The sample data list 45,000 to 55,000 clones. This specimen consisted of CD4+ T cells from blood, obtained before the transplant. The receptor set was obtained from a human donor who received a combined kidney and bone marrow transplant.

The sequenced part of the CDR3 DNA is TGCGCCAGCAGTGCGACGGGCCAAGAGACC. Translated, it gives CASSATGQET. The full CDR3 reads CASSATGQETQYF. The chain joins TRBV10-2 to TRBJ2-5; D is unclear. Read sequence stops 3 residues before the CDR3 end, and the germline J gene provides the missing end. Germline V gene sequence: CDR1 WSHSY, CDR2 SAAADI. Trimming took 4 bases from V and 1 from J, leaving 7 bases between them. This CDR3 is built from 13 residues.

Details on this clone: The sequenced fragment ends 3 residues before the CDR3 boundary, so the rest is inferred from the germline J gene. V and J are TRBV19 and TRBJ2-1, with TRBD2 identical over 9 bases. CDR3 length: 15 amino acids. Germline assignment: CDR1 LNHDA and CDR2 SQIVND (reference sequence). The ends lost 6 bases at V and 9 bases at J; junction bases unmatched: 12. The CDR3 sequence: CASSNPAGGPLEQFF. CDR3 bases read: TGTGCCAGTAGCAACCCTGCGGGAGGGCCGCTTGAG.

Details on this clone: Read coverage stops 3 residues before the CDR3 terminus; the germline J gene supplies the remainder. J is TRBJ2-2 and V is TRBV5-1; no clear D gene. Trimming shortened V by 1 base and J by 7 bases, and 5 bases separated the two germline ends. The CDR3 covers 12 residues. The germline CDR1 and CDR2 sequences are SGHRS and YFSETQ. CDR3 region: CASSLQGGELFF. The CDR3 DNA, read in part, is TGCGCCAGCAGCTTGCAAGGCGGGGAG. Looking up the rest from reference TRBV5-1 and TRBJ2-2 gives the full variable domain: KAGVTQTPRYLIKTRGQQVTLSCSPISGHRSVSWYQQTPGQGLQFLFEYFSETQRNKGNFPGRFSGRQFSNSRSEMNVSTLELGDSALYLCASSLQGGELFFGEGSRLTVL.

Turning to this clone: The CDR3 goes on 3 residues after the read ends, and that part is filled in from the germline J gene. The gene calls are TRBV7-2 and TRBJ2-5, with a tentative D call TRBD2 (5 bases). Germline CDR1 SGHTA, CDR2 FQGNSA. The CDR3 runs 13 residues. V lost 5 bases and J 5 bases, leaving 12 bases between the germline ends. CDR3 sequence reads: CASSLTGLETQYF. CDR3 DNA (partial): TGTGCCAGCAGCCTGACGGGGTTGGAGACC.

Remarks on this clone: The read stops 3 residues short of the end of the CDR3; the missing end is completed from the germline J gene. The chain joins TRBV7-3 to TRBJ2-1, with TRBD1 as a possible D gene (6 bases). The V and J ends lost 6 bases and 0 bases respectively, with 18 bases between them. CDR3 length: 17 residues. CDR1 and CDR2 from the germline V gene are SGHTA and FQGTGA. CDR3 DNA (partial): TGTGCCAGCAGTCCAACTGGGGCGGACAGCTCCTACAATGAG. Protein sequence: CASSPTGADSSYNE. The full CDR3 reads CASSPTGADSSYNEQFF. The entire variable domain, with the rest obtained from reference TRBV7-3 and TRBJ2-1, is as follows: GAGVSQTPSNKVTEKGKYVELRCDPISGHTALYWYRQSLGQGPEFLIYFQGTGAADDSGLPNDRFFAVRPEGSVSTLKIQRTERGDSAVYLCASSPTGADSSYNEQFFGPGTRLTVL.

For this clone: Mismatch with germline at one junction end may stem from a read error. The read halts 3 residues ahead of the CDR3 end, with the missing end drawn from the germline J gene. Additional DNA sequences in this sample encode the identical CDR3. V is TRBV30 and J is TRBJ1-2; 7 bases fit TRBD1. CDR3 length: 15 amino acids. The germline V gene has CDR1 GTSNPN and CDR2 SVGIG (reference sequence). The CDR3 DNA, read in part, is TGCGCCTGGACCGCATCAGGGGGACACAACTATGGC. Translation: CAWTASGGHNYG. The whole CDR3 is CAWTASGGHNYGYTF.

About this clone itself: The DNA ends 3 residues before the CDR3 does, and the rest of the CDR3 is filled in from the germline J gene. This chain uses TRBV5-6 with TRBJ2-7, with 12 bases identical to TRBD1. Germline V CDR1 and CDR2: SGHDT, YYEEEE. The trim removed 6 bases at V and 3 bases at J, leaving 7 bases unmatched. The CDR3 extends over 15 amino acids. The CDR3 reads CASTPGTGGIYEQYF. The part of the CDR3 DNA that was read is TGTGCCAGCACCCCCGGGACAGGGGGCATCTACGAG.

As to this clone: The CDR3 extends 3 residues past the end of the read, so its final part is completed from the germline J gene. The chain links TRBV20-1 to TRBJ2-5, with D perhaps TRBD2 (5 bases). Germline CDR1 DFQATT, CDR2 SNEGSKA (reference sequence). This CDR3 region has 13 residues. The V and J ends lost 6 bases and 5 bases respectively, with 16 bases between them. This CDR3 is CSAPASSGETQYF. CDR3 bases read: TGCAGTGCCCCGGCTTCCTCGGGGGAGACC.

Notes on this clone: The CDR3 end falls 3 residues outside the read, so it is completed with the germline J gene. The chain carries TRBV20-1 and TRBJ2-7, with 7 bases lining up with TRBD1. After removal of 4 bases from V and 0 bases from J, the junction contained 3 bases not matched to a gene. This CDR3 has 13 amino acids. Germline CDR1 and CDR2: DFQATT and SNEGSKA (reference sequence). The sequenced CDR3 bases are TGCAGTGCTAAGACAGGGAGCTCCTACGAG. As protein: CSAKTGSSYE. The full CDR3 sequence reads CSAKTGSSYEQYF.

In regard to this clone: With the read ending 3 residues before the CDR3 end, the germline J gene is used to fill in that end. The chain carries TRBV18 and TRBJ1-5, with 7 bases fitting TRBD1. Looked up from germline, CDR1 is KGHSH and CDR2 is LQKENI. Trimming took 4 bases from V and 2 from J; bases not matched to a gene: 2. This CDR3 region has 14 residues. CDR3 in amino acids: CASSLGTGNQPQHF. The sequenced part of the CDR3 DNA is TGTGCCAGCTCACTCGGGACAGGCAATCAGCCC.

The CDR3 here is CAWRGGVNTEAFF. The part of the CDR3 DNA that was read is TGTGCCTGGAGGGGGGGAGTCAACACTGAA. V and J are TRBV30 and TRBJ1-1, with TRBD1 as a possible D gene (5 bases). The read ends 3 residues early relative to the CDR3; the germline J gene fills the gap. V lost 3 bases and J 2 bases, leaving 10 bases between the germline ends. Germline V gene sequence: CDR1 GTSNPN, CDR2 SVGIG (reference sequence). The CDR3 length is 13 residues. The full variable domain, completed using reference TRBV30 and TRBJ1-1, is SQTIHQWPATLVQPVGSPLSLECTVEGTSNPNLYWYRQAAGRGLQLLFYSVGIGQISSEVPQNLSASRPQDRQFILSSKKLLLSDSGFYLCAWRGGVNTEAFFGQGTRLTVV.

Remarks on this clone: The sequence runs out 3 residues before the end of the CDR3; the remainder is reconstructed from the germline J gene. This rearrangement joins TRBV5-1 to TRBJ1-1; 9 bases line up with TRBD1. The CDR3 has 20 residues. The germline CDR1 and CDR2 sequences are SGHRS and YFSETQ. Trimming took 2 bases from V and 2 from J; bases not matched to a gene: 19. CDR3 in amino acids: CASSLLIRTGEGWRNTEAFF. Incomplete CDR3 DNA: TGCGCCAGCAGCTTACTAATACGGACAGGGGAAGGGTGGCGTAACACTGAA.